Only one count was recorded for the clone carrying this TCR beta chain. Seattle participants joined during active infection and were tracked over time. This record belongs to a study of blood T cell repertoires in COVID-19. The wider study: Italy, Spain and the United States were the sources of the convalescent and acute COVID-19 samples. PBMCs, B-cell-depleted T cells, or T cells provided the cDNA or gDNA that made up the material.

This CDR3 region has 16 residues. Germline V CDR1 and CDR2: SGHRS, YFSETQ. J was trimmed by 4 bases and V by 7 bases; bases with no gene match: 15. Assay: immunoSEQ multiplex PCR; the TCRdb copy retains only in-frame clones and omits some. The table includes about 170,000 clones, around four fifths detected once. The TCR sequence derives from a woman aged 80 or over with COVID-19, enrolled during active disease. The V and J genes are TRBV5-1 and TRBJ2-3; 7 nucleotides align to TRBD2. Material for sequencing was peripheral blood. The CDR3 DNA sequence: TGCGCCAGCGGCCTGGGGAGCGGGATTAGAGCAGATACGCAGTATTTT. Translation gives CASGLGSGIRADTQYF.